This TCR beta chain was obtained from a study of neurological immune-mediated disorders. Many counts were recorded for this clonotype. The antigen is not known. Study conclusions and caveats: Phylogenetic grouping assigned the repertoires of 18 of 34 multiple sclerosis patients to a single related-CDR3 cluster, representing a possible signature. Falling below healthy controls, multiple sclerosis showed the least TCR clonal expansion, while HTLV-1-associated myelopathy showed the most. Among expanded clones, no CDR3 amino acid sequences were shared across subjects, a pattern suggesting private repertoires in all groups.

Described time point: longitudinal time-point 3. The cDNA came from 5'RACE with 10-nucleotide random UMIs. MiXCR, run by TCRdb on the 5' RACE reads, gives a single entry per CDR3 protein. The table lists 84,000 or so distinct CDR3 sequences, 4.3% of them singletons. This sequence originates from a woman in her sixties with multiple sclerosis. Sequencing was done on a sample of PBMCs.

The CDR3 region is CASSTQFLAGGQNEQFF. CDR3 bases: TGTGCCAGCAGCACACAATTTCTAGCGGGGGGGCAAAATGAGCAGTTCTTC. This chain joins TRBV5-4 and TRBJ2-1; 12 bases line up with TRBD2. This CDR3 has 17 amino acids. V was clipped by 4 bases and J by 7 bases; unmatched bases: 12. CDR1 is SGHNT, CDR2 YYREEE, per germline (reference sequence).